This T cell receptor beta chain was identified during a study of neoadjuvant anti-PD-1 for oral cavity cancer. The table came from immunoSEQ multiplex PCR; TCRdb's copy has only in-frame clones and leaves some out. The table shows over 10,000 clones, with over 65% occurring only once. The CDR3 contains 13 residues. With 3 bases removed from V and 0 bases from J, the gap between germline ends came to 5 bases. CDR1 SGHRS and CDR2 YFSETQ come from the germline V gene. Specimen: PBMCs, collected before nivolumab (anti-PD-1) treatment. The TCR sequence derives from a person aged 40-85 years with oral cavity squamous cell carcinoma. The genes are TRBV5-1 and TRBJ2-3, with D tentatively TRBD2 (5 bases). Here the CDR3 DNA reads TGCGCCAGCAGCTGGACTAGCACAGATACGCAGTATTTT. It codes for CASSWTSTDTQYF.